This T cell receptor beta chain was sequenced during a study of early T cells in non-severe SARS-CoV-2 infection. Molecules of cDNA were individually given unique molecular identifiers that were attached to them. Each CDR3 protein is one row after TCRdb ran MiXCR on the 5' RACE reads. The table includes around 71,000 distinct CDR3 sequences, more than 8% detected once. Germline V gene lookup returns CDR1 SGHTA and CDR2 FQGNSA. There are 14 residues in the CDR3. The J segment lost 7 bases and the V segment lost 0 bases, leaving 3 bases of the junction unmatched. This clonotype was detected ten times or more.

The source material was whole blood, sampled at baseline. The chain employs TRBV7-2 and TRBJ2-1, with 7 nucleotides matching TRBD1. This clonotype originated in an adult who was a healthcare worker with PCR-confirmed SARS-CoV-2 infection or an uninfected control (not recorded which). This CDR3 reads CASSLAGQLNEQFF. In DNA form, the CDR3 reads TGTGCCAGCAGCTTAGCGGGACAGCTAAATGAGCAGTTCTTC.